A selection of T cell receptor beta chains follows, all from one sample in a study of cytomegalovirus exposure and HLA in healthy donors. TCRdb's copy holds only in-frame clones and misses some; the assay was immunoSEQ multiplex PCR. The ten most abundant clones cover around 7% of a sample with over 100,000 clones. The sample taken for sequencing was PBMCs. These receptors were taken from a man aged 40-50 years in good health and CMV-seropositive. The CDR3 runs from the conserved cysteine through the conserved F or W. Each record gives: J gene, V gene, D gene, CDR3 protein, CDR3 DNA. D genes are given only for firm matches.

J gene: TRBJ2-7
V gene: TRBV28
D gene: TRBD2
CDR3 protein: CASSSPSGGGQNEQYF
CDR3 DNA: TGTGCCAGCAGTTCGCCCTCGGGCGGGGGGCAGAACGAGCAGTACTTC

J gene: TRBJ2-7
V gene: TRBV7-8
D gene: TRBD2
CDR3 protein: CASSLSTSMSQVAYEQYF
CDR3 DNA: TGTGCCAGCAGCTTGTCGACTAGCATGTCTCAGGTAGCATACGAGCAGTACTTC

J gene: TRBJ2-5
V gene: TRBV7-2
D gene: TRBD2
CDR3 protein: CASSLQLAGILGETQYF
CDR3 DNA: TGTGCCAGCAGCTTACAGCTAGCGGGAATACTCGGGGAGACCCAGTACTTC

J gene: TRBJ1-4
V gene: TRBV27
D gene: TRBD1
CDR3 protein: CASSSPGQGKLFF
CDR3 DNA: TGTGCCAGCAGTTCCCCGGGACAGGGAAAACTGTTTTTT

J gene: TRBJ2-7
V gene: TRBV10-3
D gene: .
CDR3 protein: CAEAGDRGTYEQYF
CDR3 DNA: TGTGCCGAGGCGGGAGACAGGGGTACCTACGAGCAGTACTTC

J gene: TRBJ2-7
V gene: TRBV5-6
D gene: TRBD1
CDR3 protein: CASSHWTGLTSF
CDR3 DNA: TGTGCCAGCAGCCATTGGACAGGGCTAACGAGCTTC

J gene: TRBJ2-7
V gene: TRBV10-3
D gene: .
CDR3 protein: CAIMRDGTYEQYF
CDR3 DNA: TGTGCCATCATGCGGGACGGTACCTACGAGCAGTACTTC

J gene: TRBJ2-3
V gene: TRBV7-2
D gene: TRBD2
CDR3 protein: CASSISSGRGDTQYF
CDR3 DNA: TGTGCCAGCAGCATCTCTAGCGGACGGGGCGATACGCAGTATTTT

J gene: TRBJ2-6
V gene: TRBV7-2
D gene: TRBD1
CDR3 protein: CASIPDRDRANVLTF
CDR3 DNA: TGTGCCAGCATCCCGGACAGGGACCGGGCCAACGTCCTGACTTTC

J gene: TRBJ1-1
V gene: TRBV15
D gene: .
CDR3 protein: CATSPRDANTEAFF
CDR3 DNA: TGTGCCACCAGCCCCAGGGATGCCAACACTGAAGCTTTCTTT

J gene: TRBJ2-7
V gene: TRBV5-4
D gene: .
CDR3 protein: CASSRERSDEQYF
CDR3 DNA: TGTGCCAGCAGCCGGGAAAGGAGCGACGAGCAGTACTTC

J gene: TRBJ2-7
V gene: TRBV7-9
D gene: .
CDR3 protein: CASSLDTYEQYF
CDR3 DNA: TGTGCCAGCAGCTTAGACACCTACGAGCAGTACTTC

J gene: TRBJ1-4
V gene: TRBV15
D gene: .
CDR3 protein: CATSRDTGLSYEKLFF
CDR3 DNA: TGTGCCACCAGCAGAGATACCGGACTAAGTTACGAAAAACTGTTTTTT

J gene: TRBJ2-7
V gene: TRBV19
D gene: .
CDR3 protein: CASSIGPGEQYEQYF
CDR3 DNA: TGTGCCAGTAGTATTGGACCGGGGGAGCAGTACGAGCAGTACTTC

J gene: TRBJ2-2
V gene: TRBV5-1
D gene: TRBD1
CDR3 protein: CASSLAKGTGSTGELFF
CDR3 DNA: TGCGCCAGCAGCTTGGCGAAAGGGACAGGGTCCACCGGGGAGCTGTTTTTT

J gene: TRBJ1-5
V gene: TRBV7-2
D gene: .
CDR3 protein: CASSLRAGNSNQPQHF
CDR3 DNA: TGTGCCAGCAGCTTAAGGGCAGGGAATAGCAATCAGCCCCAGCATTTT

J gene: TRBJ2-6
V gene: TRBV5-4
D gene: .
CDR3 protein: CASSLGGGGWGPSGANVLTF
CDR3 DNA: TGTGCCAGCAGCTTGGGGGGGGGCGGATGGGGGCCCTCTGGGGCCAACGTCCTGACTTTC

J gene: TRBJ1-1
V gene: TRBV4-2
D gene: .
CDR3 protein: CASSQEEGMNTEAFF
CDR3 DNA: TGTGCCAGCAGCCAAGAGGAGGGTATGAACACTGAAGCTTTCTTT

J gene: TRBJ1-1
V gene: TRBV27
D gene: TRBD1
CDR3 protein: CASSPSTGGSEAFF
CDR3 DNA: TGTGCCAGCAGTCCCTCGACAGGGGGTTCTGAAGCTTTCTTT

J gene: TRBJ2-1
V gene: TRBV7-2
D gene: .
CDR3 protein: CASSLGSGLGEQFF
CDR3 DNA: TGTGCCAGCAGCTTAGGGTCAGGGCTAGGGGAACAGTTCTTC

J gene: TRBJ2-7
V gene: TRBV30
D gene: TRBD2
CDR3 protein: CAWRGTPGTSGRLYF
CDR3 DNA: TGTGCCTGGAGGGGGACTCCAGGGACTAGCGGGAGGCTGTACTTC

J gene: TRBJ2-1
V gene: TRBV10-1
D gene: .
CDR3 protein: CASSGKPPNEQFF
CDR3 DNA: TGCGCCAGCAGTGGAAAGCCTCCCAATGAGCAGTTCTTC

J gene: TRBJ2-7
V gene: TRBV4-3
D gene: TRBD1
CDR3 protein: CASSQGAGTGDHEQYF
CDR3 DNA: TGCGCCAGCAGCCAAGGCGCCGGGACAGGGGACCACGAGCAGTACTTC

J gene: TRBJ2-3
V gene: TRBV5-6
D gene: TRBD2
CDR3 protein: CASSPPPGTSGTDTQYF
CDR3 DNA: TGTGCCAGCAGCCCCCCTCCCGGGACTAGCGGCACAGATACGCAGTATTTT